This TCR beta chain was documented in a study of T cell repertoires in cytomegalovirus infection (dated by TCRdb to the late 2010s). For the study in its entirety: Alongside well-studied HLA-B-restricted epitopes, the peptide stimulations were aimed at recently identified HLA-C-restricted CMV epitopes, whose presentation resists viral immunomodulation. Donor HLA type was relevant to the analysis, because carriage of CMV infection together with the matching HLA type was indicated by public TCR beta signatures.

Trimming removed 2 bases from V and 3 bases from J; the gene matches leave 8 bases unexplained. Spanning cysteine to phenylalanine, the CDR3 consists of 17 amino acids. Of all the DNA, just the CDR3 is kept, 51 bases in frame from base 1. Sequences SGHRS (CDR1) and YFSETQ (CDR2) are obtained from the germline V gene. A remark on this clonotype: Which antigen it targets is not known. The sample holds no much larger clone one base away, and base qualities are not on file.

Study-level results and caveats: In both this cohort and an independent roughly 330-donor cohort, the cumulative frequency of public TCR beta family members distinguished carriers of CMV infection plus the relevant HLA type. The ex vivo response was dominated by HLA-C-restricted CMV-specific TCR beta clonotypes, which also provided the single most frequent clonotype in two of eight donors.

Taken with the paper, the label for treatment or condition translates to: in vitro stimulation with specific CMV peptide epitopes to enrich CMV-specific T cells. The reads were generated on an Illumina HiSeq 1500. TCRdb's own reprocessing of the public reads used fastp at Q25 and MiXCR and kept productive beta chains. Under each unique CDR3 protein, matching rows form one entry showing the most common genes and DNA. The table for this sample lists under 150,000 distinct CDR3 sequences; 30% of them were counted only once. The ten largest make up roughly two fifths of the sample. The chain joins TRBV5-1 to TRBJ2-1, and 10 junctional nucleotides match TRBD2. The sequences come from CD8+ T cells from cultured PBMCs, collected from culture after CMV antigen stimulation. The clonotype was recovered from a human donor in good health (CMV status not recorded). Some clones in this sample may be carry-over from other donors' samples. The CDR3 region has the sequence CASSFMGLAGVYNEQFF. The DNA sequence follows: TGCGCCAGCAGCTTTATGGGGCTAGCGGGGGTCTACAATGAGCAGTTCTTC.